Each of the 25 T cell receptor beta chains below was sequenced from the same sample in a study of blood T cell repertoires in COVID-19. TCRdb's table, derived via immunoSEQ multiplex PCR, lists solely in-frame clones and lacks some. Of about 59,000 clones in the sample, about 80% were seen once. The specimen was peripheral blood. The receptors derive from a woman of 80 years or more with acute or convalescent COVID-19.

The CDR3 nucleotides read TGTGCCAGCAGCAGACCGGGACACTTCTATGGCTACACCTTC. This encodes CASSRPGHFYGYTF. The V gene is TRBV21-1, the J gene TRBJ1-2; the D call of TRBD1 is as the table states it, not checked on the DNA. TRBV21-1 is shown as a pseudogene. CDR3 size: 14 residues.

The V and J genes are TRBV7-6 and TRBJ1-6, with 11 bases lining up with TRBD1. Germline V gives CDR1 SGHVS, CDR2 FNYEAQ. This CDR3 comprises 16 residues. The ends lost 2 bases at V and 10 bases at J; junction bases unmatched: 7. The CDR3 sequence: CASSLMPGTGGSPLHF. The CDR3 DNA follows: TGTGCCAGCAGCTTAATGCCTGGGACAGGGGGATCACCCCTCCACTTT. Using reference TRBV7-6 and TRBJ1-6 for the parts outside the CDR3, the full variable domain is GAGVSQSPRYKVTKRGQDVALRCDPISGHVSLYWYRQALGQGPEFLTYFNYEAQQDKSGLPNDRFSAERPEGSISTLTIQRTEQRDSAMYRCASSLMPGTGGSPLHFGNGTRLTVT.

This chain links TRBV27 with TRBJ2-7, with 9 positions matching TRBD2. Germline lookup yields CDR1 MNHEY and CDR2 SMNVEV (reference sequence). The V and J ends lost 4 bases and 2 bases, in that order; junction bases with no gene match: 6. The CDR3 sequence is 15 residues long. The DNA for the CDR3 is TGTGCCAGCAGTTCTAAGACTAGCGGTACCTACGAGCAGTACTTC. Residues: CASSSKTSGTYEQYF.

The J gene is TRBJ1-1, the V gene TRBV29-1; D perhaps matches TRBD1 (5 bases). Trimming pared 0 bases from V and 6 bases from J, leaving 14 bases between. The CDR3 sequence is 14 residues long. Germline assignment: CDR1 SQVTM and CDR2 ANQGSEA. Here the CDR3 reads CSVEDQGPGPEAFF. Written as DNA, the CDR3 is TGCAGCGTTGAAGATCAGGGCCCCGGGCCTGAAGCTTTCTTT.

This clone was found once. The V call is TRBV19, the J call TRBJ2-3, with a weak D call TRBD1 (5 bases). The germline V gene has CDR1 LNHDA and CDR2 SQIVND (reference sequence). CDR3 size: 11 residues. V was shortened by 10 bases and J by 11 bases, with 16 bases between the two germline ends. The CDR3 reads CATVQGFGQYF. DNA for the CDR3: TGTGCCACTGTTCAGGGTTTTGGGCAGTATTTT.

This rearrangement joins TRBV3-1 (or the pseudogene TRBV3-2) to TRBJ2-3; 14 bases align to TRBD2. The CDR3 contains 16 residues. Germline loops: CDR1 LGHDT, CDR2 YNNKEL (reference sequence). The V and J ends lost 3 bases and 5 bases, in that order; junction bases with no gene match: 4. The CDR3 here is CASSHGLAGGQDTQYF. CDR3 in DNA: TGTGCCAGCAGCCACGGACTAGCGGGAGGACAAGATACGCAGTATTTT.

The chain couples TRBV7-9 to TRBJ1-3; TRBD1 agrees at 7 bases. Germline V gene sequence: CDR1 SEHNR, CDR2 FQNEAQ (reference sequence). J was trimmed by 0 bases and V by 6 bases; bases with no gene match: 8. The CDR3 extends over 16 amino acids. CDR3 region: CASSRPTGRSGNTIYF. DNA for the CDR3: TGTGCCAGCAGTCGGCCGACAGGGCGCTCTGGAAACACCATATATTTT.

The chain uses TRBV6-7 and TRBJ1-2, with D unclear. TRBV6-7 is an ORF for which the function is uncertain. The CDR3 runs to 16 residues. V was cut by 4 bases and J by 4 bases, with 19 bases left in between. CDR3 region: CASSSGSGPEVYGYTF. CDR3 in DNA: TGTGCCAGCAGTTCCGGATCGGGTCCGGAGGTCTATGGCTACACCTTC.

The table lists this clone with a count of one. The DNA of the CDR3 is TGTGCCAGCAGCTTAGCCCACGGGACAACTAATGAAAAACTGTTTTTT. It specifies CASSLAHGTTNEKLFF. The gene calls are TRBV7-2 and TRBJ1-4; D ambiguous. The CDR3 runs to 16 residues. Germline assignment: CDR1 SGHTA and CDR2 FQGNSA. With 0 bases removed from V and 0 bases from J, the gap between germline ends came to 8 bases.

This clone was found once. The chain employs TRBV11-2 and TRBJ1-4; D is perhaps TRBD1 (6 bases). The V gene's germline CDR1 is SGHAT and CDR2 FQNNGV. The V gene lost 5 bases and the J gene lost 8 bases, with 24 bases spanning the gap. The CDR3 has 17 amino acids. Written as DNA, the CDR3 is TGTGCCAGCAGCCAGGCTCGAATAGGGGGAAGGGTGGAAAAACTGTTTTTT. Protein product: CASSQARIGGRVEKLFF.

V gene TRBV19 combines with J gene TRBJ1-3; perhaps TRBD1 as D (6 bases). CDR1 is LNHDA and CDR2 is SQIVND in the germline V gene (reference sequence). This CDR3 spans 15 amino acids. Trimming pared 9 bases from V and 0 bases from J, leaving 15 bases between. CDR3 loop: CASANAGASGNTIYF. For the CDR3, the DNA is TGTGCCAGCGCTAACGCAGGGGCCTCTGGAAACACCATATATTTT.

This chain links TRBV27 with TRBJ2-1; 10 positions match TRBD1. Per germline, CDR1 MNHEY and CDR2 SMNVEV (reference sequence). The CDR3 contains 16 residues. Trimming took 5 bases from V and 4 from J; bases not matched to a gene: 8. The CDR3 reads CASSPLRDRGYNEQFF. Here the CDR3 DNA reads TGTGCCAGCAGTCCCCTCCGGGACAGGGGTTACAATGAGCAGTTCTTC.

The chain combines TRBV6-5 with TRBJ2-7, with a weak D call TRBD1 (5 bases). The CDR3 runs 14 residues. V was trimmed by 2 bases and J by 5 bases, leaving 13 bases between them. CDR1 MNHEY and CDR2 SVGAGI come from the germline V gene. The CDR3 loop reads CASSYARVPHEQYF. The DNA of the CDR3 is TGTGCCAGCAGTTACGCCAGGGTCCCTCACGAGCAGTACTTC.

The rearrangement uses TRBV3-1 (or the pseudogene TRBV3-2) and TRBJ1-5; TRBD1 matches 7 bases. Germline lookup yields CDR1 LGHDT and CDR2 YNNKEL (reference sequence). This CDR3 is 15 amino acids long. With 3 bases clipped from V and 3 bases from J, the junction kept 5 bases outside the gene matches. CDR3 nucleotides: TGTGCCAGCAGCCACAGCAGGGGGGTCAATCAGCCCCAGCATTTT. Translation: CASSHSRGVNQPQHF.

In its sample, this clone was seen once. The rearrangement joins TRBV5-1 to TRBJ2-5; 11 bases map to TRBD1. The CDR3 loop spans 16 amino acids. Losses at the gene ends were 3 bases for V and 5 bases for J; bases not matched to a gene: 9. Germline V gives CDR1 SGHRS, CDR2 YFSETQ. The CDR3 loop reads CASSYNRDRGLETQYF. CDR3 nucleotides: TGCGCCAGCAGCTATAATCGGGACAGGGGGTTGGAGACCCAGTACTTC. Supplemented by reference TRBV5-1 and TRBJ2-5, the full variable domain reads KAGVTQTPRYLIKTRGQQVTLSCSPISGHRSVSWYQQTPGQGLQFLFEYFSETQRNKGNFPGRFSGRQFSNSRSEMNVSTLELGDSALYLCASSYNRDRGLETQYFGPGTRLLVL.

The J gene is TRBJ2-6, the V gene TRBV4-2, with 7 bases identical to TRBD1. V lost 0 bases and J lost 2; bases outside the gene matches: 4. Germline assignment: CDR1 LGHNA and CDR2 YNFKEQ. CDR3 length: 17 residues. For the CDR3, the DNA is TGTGCCAGCAGCCAAGATGAGGGGGCGGCTGGGGCCAACGTCCTGACTTTC. Translating gives CASSQDEGAAGANVLTF.

The rearrangement uses TRBV12-1 and TRBJ2-4; no DNA check was done on the table's D call, TRBD2. TRBV12-1 is recorded as a pseudogene. The CDR3 consists of 16 residues. DNA for the CDR3: TGTGCCAGCCCCAGCGGGCTTTTGGTGGCCAAAAACATTCAGTACTTC. Translated: CASPSGLLVAKNIQYF.

The chain combines TRBV5-1 with TRBJ1-6; D not resolved. Germline loops: CDR1 SGHRS, CDR2 YFSETQ. This CDR3 contains 17 residues. V lost 0 bases, J lost 0 bases, and 10 bases lay in between. The CDR3 DNA follows: TGCGCCAGCAGCTTGGAGGGTGGGAGCTCCTATAATTCACCCCTCCACTTT. Its protein product is CASSLEGGSSYNSPLHF.

This clone has only one observation. J is TRBJ2-2 and V is TRBV24-1; the D gene is possibly TRBD1 (6 bases). V gave up 9 bases and J gave up 1 base, with 8 bases separating them. Germline V gene sequence: CDR1 KGHDR, CDR2 SFDVKD. The CDR3 has 13 amino acids. CDR3 sequence (DNA): TGTGCCACCGGACAGCGGAACACCGGGGAGCTGTTTTTT. The encoded protein is CATGQRNTGELFF.

The V call is TRBV7-2, the J call TRBJ2-1, with 11 bases matching TRBD2. Germline trimming cut 5 bases from V and 9 bases from J; bases unmatched to any gene: 9. Germline CDR1 reads SGHTA; CDR2 reads FQGNSA. This CDR3 has 15 amino acids. The CDR3 region has the DNA TGTGCCAGCAGCGTTACTAGCGGGAGAGGGGGTGAGCAGTTCTTC. Its translation: CASSVTSGRGGEQFF.

This clone was seen only once. This chain uses TRBV6-5 with TRBJ1-2; weak D call: TRBD1 (5 bases). Germline V gene sequence: CDR1 MNHEY, CDR2 SVGAGI. The CDR3 has 15 residues. Between the trimmed V and J ends, which lost 0 bases and 5 bases, there was a span of 13 bases. The CDR3 spells CASSYSRGAGYGYTF. DNA of the CDR3: TGTGCCAGCAGTTACTCCCGGGGCGCGGGATATGGCTACACCTTC.

This clone was observed a single time. Other DNA sequences in the same sample also yield this CDR3. J is TRBJ2-1 and V is TRBV3-1 (or the pseudogene TRBV3-2); 7 bases line up with TRBD2. The J segment lost 4 bases and the V segment lost 8 bases, leaving 5 bases of the junction unmatched. In germline, CDR1 is LGHDT, CDR2 YNNKEL (reference sequence). The length of the CDR3 is 13 residues. The CDR3 DNA reads TGTGCCAGCTCGGCTAGCGGATACAATGAGCAGTTCTTC. Residues: CASSASGYNEQFF.

This rearrangement joins TRBV29-1 to TRBJ1-2; 8 bases line up with TRBD1. The CDR3 runs 12 residues. Germline CDR1 is SQVTM and CDR2 is ANQGSEA. With 7 bases clipped from V and 8 bases from J, the junction kept 9 bases outside the gene matches. The CDR3 reads CSASQTGDGYTF. CDR3 DNA: TGCAGCGCCAGCCAGACAGGGGACGGCTACACCTTC.

The chain is built from TRBV7-2 and TRBJ2-5; 12 bases align to TRBD2. Germline V CDR1 and CDR2: SGHTA, FQGNSA. Trimming took 3 bases from V and 5 from J; bases not matched to a gene: 7. The CDR3 is made up of 16 amino acids. The CDR3 loop reads CASSFLLAGGGETQYF. In nucleotides, the CDR3 is TGTGCCAGCAGCTTTTTACTAGCGGGGGGAGGGGAGACCCAGTACTTC.

This sequence joins TRBV12-3 or TRBV12-4 and TRBJ1-1, with D possibly matching TRBD1 (5 bases). The CDR3 has 13 amino acids. V gave up 8 bases and J gave up 4 bases, with 14 bases separating them. The CDR3 bases are TGTGCCAGCGTAAAAGGGGTGGCCACTGAAGCTTTCTTT. It codes for CASVKGVATEAFF.